What follows are 9 T cell receptor beta chains derived from one specimen sequenced in a study of T cells in Graves' hyperthyroidism and ophthalmopathy. Authors of the study amplified TCR beta CDR3 regions from RNA transcripts. The HTBI set primed first-round TCR CDR3 RT-PCR. Each CDR3 protein is one row after TCRdb ran MiXCR on the multiplex PCR reads. Here the sample spans about 770,000 distinct CDR3 sequences, around 20% being singletons. The sequenced sample consisted of blood. The source is a woman aged 45-60 years with Graves' hyperthyroidism that later progressed to Graves' ophthalmopathy.

J is TRBJ2-3 and V is TRBV6-1; TRBD2 aligns across 7 bases. CDR1 is MNHNS and CDR2 is SASEGT in the germline V gene. Unmatched junction bases numbered 4, after V lost 7 bases and J lost 0 bases. The CDR3 is 14 amino acids. In nucleotides, the CDR3 is TGTGCCAGCAAGCCCGGGGGGAGCACAGATACGCAGTATTTT. It specifies CASKPGGSTDTQYF.

This clonotype was seen only a few times. The chain carries TRBV6-1 and TRBJ2-3; 10 nucleotides match TRBD1. Trimming at V came to 2 bases and at J to 2 bases, leaving 4 bases not matched to a gene. CDR1 and CDR2 from the germline V gene are MNHNS and SASEGT. This CDR3 is built from 16 residues. DNA of the CDR3: TGTGCCAGCAGTGAATCCGGGACAGGGGTCACAGATACGCAGTATTTT. This codes for CASSESGTGVTDTQYF.

This clonotype was seen a handful of times. This rearrangement joins TRBV6-1 to TRBJ1-2; perhaps TRBD1 as D (6 bases). CDR1 and CDR2 (germline): MNHNS, SASEGT. V was clipped by 5 bases and J by 6 bases, with 16 bases between them. There are 14 residues in the CDR3. Here the CDR3 DNA reads TGTGCCAGCAGTACCCAGGGGATTGCGGATGGCTACACCTTC. Translation gives CASSTQGIADGYTF.

This clonotype was found many times. The chain has TRBV5-1 and TRBJ1-1; a possible D gene is TRBD1 (5 bases). The CDR3 extends over 15 amino acids. Trimming took off 3 bases at V and 1 base at J, with 13 bases between the two ends. The germline CDR1 and CDR2 sequences are SGHRS and YFSETQ. The CDR3 region is CASSSPDMRNTEAFF. The CDR3 nucleotides are TGCGCCAGCAGCTCCCCGGACATGCGGAACACTGAAGCTTTCTTT.

This clonotype was picked up many times. This chain connects TRBV30 to TRBJ1-1; a weak D match, TRBD1 (5 bases). Deletions cut 5 bases from V and 1 base from J, with 14 bases between. The CDR3 covers 14 residues. Germline V gene lookup returns CDR1 GTSNPN and CDR2 SVGIG (reference sequence). This chain's CDR3 is CAWRNRQSNTEAFF. The CDR3 coding sequence is TGTGCCTGGCGGAACCGACAGTCGAACACTGAAGCTTTCTTT.

In its sample, this clonotype was seen many times. The rearrangement links TRBV24-1 to TRBJ1-5; no definite D call. V was shortened by 0 bases and J by 1 base, with 12 bases between the two germline ends. The V gene's germline CDR1 is KGHDR and CDR2 SFDVKD. CDR3 size: 17 residues. In nucleotides, the CDR3 is TGTGCCACCAGTGATTTGCTAGAGCCATGCAGCAATCAGCCCCAGCATTTT. Encoded protein: CATSDLLEPCSNQPQHF.

This clonotype came up many times. The V gene is TRBV20-1, the J gene TRBJ1-5; tentative D call: TRBD1 (6 bases). V lost 4 bases to trimming and J lost 2 bases, with 18 bases between them. The CDR3 runs 16 residues. Looked up from germline, CDR1 is DFQATT and CDR2 is SNEGSKA (reference sequence). For the CDR3, the DNA is TGCAGTGCTATTGAGAGTTCAGGGGTCGGCAATCAGCCCCAGCATTTT. This codes for CSAIESSGVGNQPQHF.

The chain uses TRBV2 and TRBJ2-2, with TRBD1 matching over 11 bases. The CDR3 is 16 residues long. With 6 bases clipped from V and 4 bases from J, the junction kept 7 bases outside the gene matches. Looked up from germline, CDR1 is SNHLY and CDR2 is FYNNEI. The CDR3 region is CASSSHGQGATGELFF. The CDR3 DNA sequence: TGTGCCAGCAGCTCCCACGGACAGGGGGCCACCGGGGAGCTGTTTTTT.

The CDR3 bases are TGTGCCACCAGCAGAGATGGGGCCTACAATGAGCAGTTCTTC. It encodes CATSRDGAYNEQFF. The chain is built from TRBV15 and TRBJ2-1; D is ambiguous. The V end lost 0 bases, the J end lost 2 bases, and 5 bases lay between the germline ends. Germline CDR1 is LNHNV and CDR2 is YYDKDF (reference sequence). CDR3 length equals 14 residues.